The rows below give T cell receptor beta chains drawn from one sample of a study of cytomegalovirus exposure and HLA in healthy donors. Some clones are missing from TCRdb's copy, which holds only in-frame ones; the method was immunoSEQ multiplex PCR. This sample has over 150,000 clones; 77% occur once, and the top ten carry approximately 1.5%. The sample was PBMCs. The receptors come from a woman aged 30 to 39 in good health and CMV-seropositive. The CDR3 runs from the conserved cysteine through the conserved F or W.

V gene,J gene,CDR3 length,CDR3 protein
TRBV6-4,TRBJ2-3,14,CASSTSGSTDTQYF
TRBV5-3,TRBJ1-1,17,CARSPPLLRGQNTEAFF
TRBV16,TRBJ1-1,14,CASSPWAQQGQAFF
TRBV18,TRBJ2-3,16,CASSRDTIQTGDTQYF
TRBV5-1,TRBJ2-7,15,CASSLEGRGSYEQYF
TRBV5-4,TRBJ2-1,15,CASSTPGTSANEQFF
TRBV4-3,TRBJ2-4,16,CASSQTGRGIGNIQYF
TRBV15,TRBJ1-2,13,CATSRGQFYGYTF
TRBV5-4,TRBJ2-7,16,CASSLGVAGGVYEQYF
TRBV7-3,TRBJ2-7,14,CASAQGQGSDEQYF
TRBV9,TRBJ1-2,16,CASSVDSGGAYYGYTF
TRBV6-1,TRBJ2-7,13,CASSGAYSYEQYF
TRBV11-1,TRBJ2-1,11,CASSSGWEQFF
TRBV10-3,TRBJ2-2,15,CAIKSGTGNTGELFF
TRBV18,TRBJ1-5,17,CASSLNEGTGGNQPQHF
TRBV6-5,TRBJ1-4,14,CASSQGHVNEKLFF
TRBV2,TRBJ2-7,14,CASSDPRGPYEQYF
TRBV21-1,TRBJ1-5,14,CASSTRGQDQPQHF
TRBV28,TRBJ1-2,15,CASSPRRGHIDGYTF
TRBV27,TRBJ2-3,15,CASSSGTGKRDTQYF
TRBV28,TRBJ2-2,17,CASRGLWGGRNTGELFF
TRBV5-1,TRBJ1-1,14,CASSLNRENTEAFF
TRBV7-9,TRBJ1-4,14,CAIRRGGGEEKLFF
TRBV7-2,TRBJ2-7,14,CASSLVLAGVEQYF
TRBV7-2,TRBJ1-2,14,CASSLGQGASGYTF
TRBV27,TRBJ2-2,15,CASSLGQGNTGELFF
TRBV5-5,TRBJ1-5,13,CASSSEPNQPQHF
TRBV27,TRBJ2-1,19,CASSLSGGQSGSFGNEQFF
TRBV28,TRBJ1-5,13,CASRLDSGQPQHF
TRBV5-8,TRBJ2-6,18,CASSWVGGLNSGANVLTF
TRBV5-6,TRBJ1-4,16,CASSLVDRGRVEKLFF
TRBV5-1,TRBJ2-3,18,CASSAPGAGGPSTDTQYF
TRBV11-2,TRBJ2-7,14,CASSLGTGPWEQYF
TRBV27,TRBJ2-5,16,CASSLGGWGPQETQYF
TRBV5-1,TRBJ2-5,15,CASSSTRGARETQYF
TRBV7-9,TRBJ1-2,15,CASSPGTGLSYGYTF
TRBV29-1,TRBJ1-2,12,CSAGQGEHGYTF
TRBV9,TRBJ2-2,15,CASSVRQGGTGELFF
TRBV7-3,TRBJ2-1,15,CASSLLTSGFNEQFF
TRBV6-5,TRBJ2-4,12,CASSYSPPQWYF
TRBV6-1,TRBJ1-2,13,CASDGTFIYGYTF
TRBV28,TRBJ2-7,14,CASSLYSPGYEQYF
TRBV5-4,TRBJ2-7,13,CASSSTSPYEQYF
TRBV7-2,TRBJ2-1,15,CASSLALAAYNEQFF
TRBV19,TRBJ1-1,15,CASSQGTGWGTEAFF
TRBV4-1,TRBJ2-1,16,CASSQRSESSYNEQFF
TRBV6-1,TRBJ2-7,15,CASSEYSGSTYEQYF
TRBV19,TRBJ1-5,16,CASSPWGDRGGQPQHF
TRBV5-4,TRBJ2-7,13,CASSIAGTYEQYF
TRBV6-5,TRBJ2-7,14,CASSRGNSGYEQYF
TRBV7-2,TRBJ1-1,16,CASSLLLRVRDTEAFF
TRBV11-3,TRBJ2-3,16,CASSRRTGEVTDTQYF
TRBV7-6,TRBJ1-5,13,CASSLAPGQPQHF